This T cell receptor (beta chain) is from a study of post-analysis software for immune sequencing data. Study outcomes and limitations: Roughly five TRBV segments occurring more often in patients than controls included TRBV5-6, TRBV5-1 and TRBV20-1.

The CDR3 length is 16 residues. Germline values: CDR1 MNHEY, CDR2 SMNVEV (reference sequence). Deletions cut 4 bases from V and 2 bases from J, with 16 bases between. cDNA libraries of TCR beta carried unique molecular identifiers. TCRdb independently ran MiXCR on the PCR reads; one entry per CDR3 protein. The sample holds roughly 540,000 distinct CDR3 sequences; about a third are singletons and the top ten take 4.5% to 7.5%. In this sample, this clonotype turned up a few times. Its target is unknown. The sequence derives from a girl aged 2-17 years with multiple sclerosis. The rearrangement links TRBV27 to TRBJ2-3; D is possibly TRBD1 or TRBD2 (5 bases each). Sequenced material: blood. CDR3 protein: CASSSRGPIFTDTQYF. The CDR3, as DNA: TGTGCCAGCAGTTCACGGGGACCTATCTTCACAGATACGCAGTATTTT.